This T cell receptor (beta chain) was found in a study of T cell repertoires in cytomegalovirus infection. As for the study in general: Both CMV infection and a matching HLA type were indicated by public TCR beta signatures.

MiXCR was run by TCRdb on the reads, yielding one entry per CDR3 protein. This table holds around 140,000 distinct CDR3 sequences, roughly 32% found once. Germline V gene sequence: CDR1 KGHSH, CDR2 LQKENI. J gave up 7 bases and V 0 bases, and 8 bases lay outside the gene matches. The CDR3 sequence is 16 residues long. At least ten counts were recorded for this clonotype. The target antigen is unknown. The receptor's source is a human donor in good health (CMV status not recorded). Some clones in this sample may be carry-over from other donors' samples. The chain combines TRBV18 with TRBJ2-1; TRBD1 agrees at 8 bases. Sequenced here: CD8+ T cells from cultured PBMCs, sampled from culture after CMV antigen stimulation. The chain's CDR3 is CASSPPAGGIRNEQFF. Here the CDR3 DNA reads TGTGCCAGCTCACCACCCGCAGGGGGCATTAGGAATGAGCAGTTCTTC.